Described below is a single T cell receptor beta chain sequence and its context. Germline V CDR1 and CDR2: LNHDA, SQIVND (reference sequence). After removal of 5 bases from V and 7 bases from J, the junction contained 10 bases not matched to a gene. The length of the CDR3 is 15 residues. This sample was included in a study of primary melanoma T cells and metastatic recurrence. Repertoires were generated with immunoSEQ multiplex PCR, while TCRdb's copy carries only in-frame clones and drops some. This sample has hundreds of clones, with about 91% found just once. The J gene is TRBJ2-1, the V gene TRBV19, with 8 nucleotides matching TRBD2. This TCR derives from a human donor with melanoma. Sequenced material: melanoma tumor tissue. In DNA, the CDR3 is TGTGCCAGTAGTCCGTTTAGCGGGGACGTAAATGAGCAGTTCTTC. Amino acid sequence: CASSPFSGDVNEQFF.